This T cell receptor beta chain was captured by sequencing in a study of tumor and adjacent non-tumor tissue in lung cancer listed by TCRdb under 2018. Describing the broader study: Patients with adenocarcinoma (12), squamous cell carcinoma (2) and small cell lung cancer (1) were included in the cohort. The roughly 15 patients were aged roughly 30 to 76 years, included ten or so men and 5 women, and had TNM stage I to III disease. Sequencing generated a total of around 120 million productive TCRbeta reads, averaging roughly 4.4 million reads per sample. Using bulk TCRbeta repertoires from under 18 lung cancer patients, the study set lung tumor tissue side by side with matched distant non-tumor lung tissue. Around 31 paired specimens, one tumor and one normal lung sample per patient, were profiled by TCRbeta CDR3 sequencing.

Study-level results and caveats: Because peripheral blood was not sequenced, blood TCRbeta repertoires in the lung cancer patients of the study were not examined. A significantly larger cumulative share of the repertoire was made up by the top 100 clones in normal lung than in tumor tissue. With only around 15 patients in the cohort, the authors noted that larger samples and more detailed clinical data are needed. TCR diversity was significantly higher in younger patients, and higher tumor TCR diversity was associated with shorter overall and disease-free survival. The methods do not name the sequencing platform or mention unique molecular identifiers. TCR diversity (inverse Simpson) was significantly higher in tumor than in normal lung tissue (approximately 440 vs 150, P = 0.0075, Mann-Whitney U test).

RNA was extracted from bulk unsorted tissue and checked for quality with a NanoDrop ND-1000 and an Agilent 2100. The donors were newly diagnosed lung cancer patients admitted for thoracic surgery in China from August to November 2014 who had not received prior chemotherapy. The study excluded patients who had received radiotherapy or chemotherapy before or who had another cancer at the same time. Pieces of surgical tissue measuring about 1-2.1 cm3 were kept in RNAlater solution and held at -80 degrees C until needed. The receptor library was made with multiplex PCR. The data were produced on an Illumina HiSeq 2500. TCRbeta libraries were constructed through three rounds of nested PCR with primers (Table S4) according to protocols adapted from ARM-PCR. Before sequencing, PCR products of 200-500 bp were cut from the gel and purified using the QIAquick gel extraction kit. As for the authors' bioinformatics: Trimmomatic was used to clean the reads, FLASH was used to merge the reads into complete CDR3 sequences, and MiTCR was used to assign the reads to V(D)J germline segments. Clonal diversity was calculated as the inverse Simpson's index using VDJtools. A read counted as productive if the sequence was in-frame and lacked a premature stop codon. TCRdb passed the public sequencing reads through fastp at Q25 and MiXCR, retaining productive beta sequences. Each record represents a unique CDR3 protein, reported with the most common genes and DNA among its rows. The V and J calls come from TCRdb's annotation, not from the publication. This sample lists 89,000 or so distinct CDR3 sequences; around 65% were detected once. Of the sample, roughly 15% falls within the top ten clones.

This clonotype has only one observation. Its antigen has not been determined. The input lacks base qualities; no much larger clone sits a single base away. Evidence from a single read is weak. The receptor was isolated from a man between 70 and 80 years old with non-small cell lung cancer. The sequencing input was lung tumor tissue.

The DNA sequence is given as TGTGCCAGCAGCCAAGAGGTGGTCTTGGTCTACGAAGAGTACTTC. Its protein is CASSQEVVLVYEEYF. Recombination joined TRBV4-2 with TRBJ2-7; the D gene remains uncertain. V was cut back by 0 bases and J by 11 bases, leaving a gap of 20 bases between them. The CDR3 measures 15 amino acids from cysteine to phenylalanine. Only CDR3 DNA is held: 45 bases, read in frame from base 1. CDR1 LGHNA and CDR2 YNFKEQ were looked up in the germline V gene.